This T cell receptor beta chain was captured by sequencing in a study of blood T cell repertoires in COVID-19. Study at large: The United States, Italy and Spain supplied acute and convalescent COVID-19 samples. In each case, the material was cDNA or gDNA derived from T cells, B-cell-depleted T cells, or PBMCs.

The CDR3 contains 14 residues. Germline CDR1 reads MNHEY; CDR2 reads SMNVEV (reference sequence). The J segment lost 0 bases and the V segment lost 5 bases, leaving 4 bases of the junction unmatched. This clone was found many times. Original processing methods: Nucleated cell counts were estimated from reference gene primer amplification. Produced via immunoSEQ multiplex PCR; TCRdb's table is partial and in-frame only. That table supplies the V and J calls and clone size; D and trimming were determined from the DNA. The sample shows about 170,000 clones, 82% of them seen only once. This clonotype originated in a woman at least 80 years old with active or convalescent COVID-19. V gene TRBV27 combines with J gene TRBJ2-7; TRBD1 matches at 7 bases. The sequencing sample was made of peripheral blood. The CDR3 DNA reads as TGTGCCAGCAGTCCAGACAGGGCCTCCTACGAGCAGTACTTC. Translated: CASSPDRASYEQYF.